Listed below are T cell receptor beta chains from one sample, sequenced in a study of blood T cell repertoires in COVID-19. Clones were read by immunoSEQ multiplex PCR, and TCRdb kept only the in-frame ones, dropping some. Found here are 97,000 or so clones, 60% to 80% of them singletons; the top ten hold roughly 10%. The specimen sequenced was peripheral blood. The receptors were gathered from a man aged 60 to 75 with active or convalescent COVID-19. Both conserved end residues are part of each CDR3. Fields, in order: V gene, J gene, D gene, clone size, CDR3 protein, CDR3 DNA. The D gene is left open where the match is weak. Not every row has a clone size; where given, it reads once, few, many or a size class.

V: TRBV24-1
J: TRBJ2-3
D: -
size: -
CDR3: CATSDPRRIDTQYF
DNA: TGTGCCACCAGTGACCCTAGACGTATAGATACGCAGTATTTT

V: TRBV10-3
J: TRBJ1-2
D: TRBD1
size: once
CDR3: CAISEPFLTGDNYGYTF
DNA: TGTGCCATCAGTGAGCCATTTCTGACAGGGGATAACTATGGCTACACCTTC

V: TRBV7-2
J: TRBJ2-5
D: TRBD1
size: -
CDR3: CASSPGTGREAQYF
DNA: TGTGCCAGCAGCCCCGGGACAGGGAGAGAGGCCCAGTACTTC

V: TRBV6-5
J: TRBJ2-2
D: -
size: -
CDR3: CASSYRTNTGELFF
DNA: TGTGCCAGCAGTTACCGTACGAACACCGGGGAGCTGTTTTTT

V: TRBV29-1
J: TRBJ1-5
D: -
size: few
CDR3: CSVARQANQPQHF
DNA: TGCAGCGTAGCTCGACAAGCCAATCAGCCCCAGCATTTT

V: TRBV2
J: TRBJ1-3
D: -
size: -
CDR3: CATRDSISGNTIYF
DNA: TGTGCCACCAGAGACAGTATCTCTGGAAACACCATATATTTT

V: TRBV18
J: TRBJ2-3
D: TRBD1
size: once
CDR3: CASSLRTGLTDTQYF
DNA: TGTGCCAGCTCACTCAGGACAGGGCTCACAGATACGCAGTATTTT

V: TRBV28
J: TRBJ1-2
D: TRBD1
size: -
CDR3: CASSQGGRDYGYTF
DNA: TGTGCCAGCAGCCAGGGGGGAAGGGACTATGGCTACACCTTC

V: TRBV7-2
J: TRBJ2-3
D: TRBD2
size: -
CDR3: CASSPGLAGDTQYF
DNA: TGTGCCAGCAGCCCGGGACTAGCGGGAGATACGCAGTATTTT

V: TRBV5-5
J: TRBJ2-5
D: -
size: few
CDR3: CASSLPGKETQYF
DNA: TGTGCCAGCAGCTTGCCAGGGAAGGAGACCCAGTACTTC

V: TRBV11-2
J: TRBJ2-3
D: TRBD2
size: -
CDR3: CASSSQSRGAGGTQYF
DNA: TGTGCCAGCAGCTCCCAATCCCGAGGGGCCGGGGGGACGCAGTATTTT

V: TRBV3-1/TRBV3-2
J: TRBJ2-1
D: -
size: -
CDR3: CASSQEAGGSPYNEQFF
DNA: TGTGCCAGCAGCCAAGAAGCAGGGGGGAGTCCATACAATGAGCAGTTCTTC

V: TRBV10-3
J: TRBJ1-5
D: TRBD1
size: -
CDR3: CAISRQGQNQPQHF
DNA: TGTGCCATCAGCAGACAGGGGCAAAATCAGCCCCAGCATTTT

V: TRBV6-5
J: TRBJ1-1
D: -
size: -
CDR3: CASSLRENTEAFF
DNA: TGTGCCAGCAGTCTCAGGGAGAACACTGAAGCTTTCTTT

V: TRBV27
J: TRBJ1-6
D: -
size: once
CDR3: CASSRLTNSPLHF
DNA: TGTGCCAGCAGCCGACTAACCAATTCACCCCTCCACTTT

V: TRBV18
J: TRBJ1-5
D: TRBD1
size: -
CDR3: CASSPGQGGNQPQHF
DNA: TGTGCCAGCTCACCTGGACAGGGGGGCAATCAGCCCCAGCATTTT

V: TRBV24-1
J: TRBJ2-5
D: -
size: -
CDR3: CATSDPVREQGILETQYF
DNA: TGTGCCACCAGTGATCCAGTCCGGGAACAGGGAATCCTAGAGACCCAGTACTTC

V: TRBV3-1/TRBV3-2
J: TRBJ2-3
D: TRBD1
size: -
CDR3: CASSPGTGGLAATDTQYF
DNA: TGTGCCAGCAGTCCCGGGACAGGGGGGCTAGCGGCCACAGATACGCAGTATTTT

V: TRBV28
J: TRBJ1-2
D: -
size: -
CDR3: CASSLYNRLYTF
DNA: TGTGCCAGCAGTTTATATAACAGGCTCTACACCTTC

V: TRBV21-1
J: TRBJ1-4
D: -
size: -
CDR3: CASSRGRQVATNEKLFF
DNA: TGTGCCAGCAGCAGAGGGAGACAGGTTGCAACTAATGAAAAACTGTTTTTT

V: TRBV15
J: TRBJ1-2
D: TRBD1
size: -
CDR3: CAIGQGNYGYTF
DNA: TGTGCCATCGGACAGGGAAACTATGGCTACACCTTC

V: TRBV9
J: TRBJ2-1
D: TRBD2
size: -
CDR3: CASSAAGTSGSEQFF
DNA: TGTGCCAGCAGCGCCGCCGGGACTAGCGGGAGTGAGCAGTTCTTC

V: TRBV27
J: TRBJ2-1
D: -
size: -
CDR3: CASRSPGEQFF
DNA: TGTGCCAGCAGGTCCCCGGGTGAGCAGTTCTTC

V: TRBV10-3
J: TRBJ1-1
D: -
size: -
CDR3: CAISSREYTEAFF
DNA: TGTGCCATCAGCTCCAGGGAATATACTGAAGCTTTCTTT

V: TRBV7-8
J: TRBJ2-3
D: TRBD2
size: -
CDR3: CASSLGPGGSTDTQYF
DNA: TGTGCCAGCAGCTTAGGCCCGGGGGGGAGCACAGATACGCAGTATTTT

V: TRBV7-2
J: TRBJ2-2
D: TRBD2
size: -
CDR3: CASSLGGLAGANGELFF
DNA: TGTGCCAGCAGCTTAGGGGGACTAGCGGGAGCCAACGGGGAGCTGTTTTTT

V: TRBV6-5
J: TRBJ2-1
D: -
size: -
CDR3: CASSQSTGRTDEQFF
DNA: TGTGCCAGCAGTCAGTCGACAGGTCGTACCGATGAGCAGTTCTTC

V: TRBV2
J: TRBJ2-2
D: -
size: -
CDR3: CAAGRGDTGELFF
DNA: TGTGCAGCTGGCAGGGGCGACACCGGGGAGCTGTTTTTT

V: TRBV25-1
J: TRBJ1-1
D: TRBD1
size: once
CDR3: CASVGTVNEAFF
DNA: TGTGCCAGTGTCGGGACAGTCAATGAAGCTTTCTTT

V: TRBV11-2
J: TRBJ2-3
D: -
size: -
CDR3: CASSLGAATDTQYF
DNA: TGTGCCAGCAGCTTAGGGGCCGCCACAGATACGCAGTATTTT

V: TRBV7-9
J: TRBJ2-1
D: TRBD1
size: -
CDR3: CASSSGTGGYNEQFF
DNA: TGTGCCAGCAGCTCCGGGACAGGAGGGTACAATGAGCAGTTCTTC

V: TRBV3-1/TRBV3-2
J: TRBJ2-2
D: -
size: -
CDR3: CASSQSLGGTGELFF
DNA: TGTGCCAGCAGCCAATCGCTAGGGGGAACCGGGGAGCTGTTTTTT

V: TRBV4-2
J: TRBJ1-5
D: -
size: -
CDR3: CASSQDRGQPQHF
DNA: TGTGCCAGCAGCCAAGATCGCGGTCAGCCCCAGCATTTT

V: TRBV19
J: TRBJ2-2
D: -
size: -
CDR3: CASSIVSRTGELFF
DNA: TGTGCCAGTAGTATAGTGTCACGGACCGGGGAGCTGTTTTTT

V: TRBV2
J: TRBJ1-5
D: -
size: -
CDR3: CASSETQGNQPQHF
DNA: TGTGCCAGCAGTGAAACGCAGGGGAATCAGCCCCAGCATTTT

V: TRBV6-5
J: TRBJ1-2
D: -
size: -
CDR3: CASSYSAGYGYTF
DNA: TGTGCCAGCAGTTACTCGGCAGGCTATGGCTACACCTTC

V: TRBV13
J: TRBJ2-7
D: -
size: -
CDR3: CASMQGNSYEQYF
DNA: TGTGCCAGCATGCAGGGCAACTCCTACGAGCAGTACTTC

V: TRBV7-2
J: TRBJ2-3
D: -
size: -
CDR3: CASSRTGDTQYF
DNA: TGTGCCAGCAGCCGAACCGGAGATACGCAGTATTTT

V: TRBV2
J: TRBJ2-5
D: TRBD1
size: once
CDR3: CASSGQGLQETQYF
DNA: TGTGCCAGCAGTGGACAGGGTCTCCAAGAGACCCAGTACTTC

V: TRBV9
J: TRBJ1-2
D: -
size: -
CDR3: CASSVAGHYGYTF
DNA: TGTGCCAGCAGCGTAGCAGGGCACTATGGCTACACCTTC

V: TRBV2
J: TRBJ1-5
D: TRBD1
size: -
CDR3: CASLGQGSNQPQHF
DNA: TGTGCCAGCTTAGGACAGGGGAGCAATCAGCCCCAGCATTTT

V: TRBV18
J: TRBJ1-4
D: TRBD1
size: few
CDR3: CASKGGQNNEKLFF
DNA: TGTGCCAGCAAAGGGGGACAGAATAATGAAAAACTGTTTTTT

V: TRBV7-9
J: TRBJ2-7
D: -
size: once
CDR3: CASSTGTLFYEQYF
DNA: TGTGCCAGCAGCACCGGGACACTCTTTTACGAGCAGTACTTC

V: TRBV6-1
J: TRBJ1-5
D: -
size: once
CDR3: CASSEVHRPLVQPQHF
DNA: TGTGCCAGCAGTGAAGTGCACAGGCCCCTGGTTCAGCCCCAGCATTTT

V: TRBV6-2/TRBV6-3
J: TRBJ2-1
D: TRBD2
size: -
CDR3: CASSRPEAGGRRGVSREQFF
DNA: TGTGCCAGCAGCCGCCCCGAAGCGGGAGGGCGGAGGGGGGTATCGCGGGAGCAGTTCTTC

V: TRBV9
J: TRBJ2-1
D: TRBD2
size: -
CDR3: CASSVGPSGLYNEQFF
DNA: TGTGCCAGCAGCGTAGGTCCTAGCGGGTTGTACAATGAGCAGTTCTTC

V: TRBV24-1
J: TRBJ2-2
D: TRBD2
size: -
CDR3: CATSDPGLAENTGELFF
DNA: TGTGCCACCAGTGACCCCGGACTAGCGGAAAACACCGGGGAGCTGTTTTTT

V: TRBV5-8
J: TRBJ1-5
D: -
size: -
CDR3: CASSLGGWQPQHF
DNA: TGTGCCAGCAGCTTGGGAGGGTGGCAGCCCCAGCATTTT

V: TRBV20-1
J: TRBJ2-5
D: -
size: -
CDR3: CSASGSQYGETQYF
DNA: TGCAGTGCTAGTGGGTCACAGTATGGAGAGACCCAGTACTTC

V: TRBV7-9
J: TRBJ2-5
D: TRBD2
size: -
CDR3: CASSYAGLAGPGGDF
DNA: TGTGCCAGCAGTTACGCGGGACTAGCGGGACCCGGAGGGGACTTC

V: TRBV9
J: TRBJ2-2
D: TRBD1
size: -
CDR3: CASSPGQGSSGELFF
DNA: TGTGCCAGCAGTCCTGGACAGGGGAGTAGTGGGGAGCTGTTTTTT

V: TRBV5-1
J: TRBJ2-5
D: TRBD2
size: -
CDR3: CASGRDHQRGTQYF
DNA: TGCGCCAGCGGTCGAGATCACCAGCGGGGGACCCAGTACTTC

V: TRBV4-1
J: TRBJ1-2
D: TRBD1
size: -
CDR3: CASSPPLRDRGESTF
DNA: TGCGCCAGCAGCCCCCCACTCCGGGACAGGGGGGAGTCCACCTTC

V: TRBV19
J: TRBJ2-7
D: -
size: few
CDR3: CASSPSFSYEQYF
DNA: TGTGCCAGTAGTCCCTCCTTCTCTTACGAGCAGTACTTC

V: TRBV7-6
J: TRBJ2-5
D: -
size: -
CDR3: CASSPNTGVGETQYF
DNA: TGTGCCAGCAGCCCTAATACGGGAGTCGGGGAGACCCAGTACTTC

V: TRBV30
J: TRBJ2-1
D: -
size: -
CDR3: CAWSDPGPANEQFF
DNA: TGTGCCTGGAGTGATCCGGGTCCCGCTAATGAGCAGTTCTTC

V: TRBV6-2/TRBV6-3
J: TRBJ1-5
D: -
size: -
CDR3: CASSSLGQPQHF
DNA: TGTGCCAGCAGTTCACTTGGTCAGCCCCAGCATTTT

V: TRBV4-1
J: TRBJ1-5
D: -
size: once
CDR3: CASSHPLGAGTSNQPQHF
DNA: TGCGCCAGCAGCCATCCCTTAGGGGCAGGAACAAGCAATCAGCCCCAGCATTTT

V: TRBV20-1
J: TRBJ1-5
D: -
size: -
CDR3: CSASEGRSQPQHF
DNA: TGCAGTGCTAGTGAGGGTCGGAGTCAGCCCCAGCATTTT